One sample yielded the 10 T cell receptor beta chains listed below, sequenced in a study of tumour-infiltrating T cells in Burkitt lymphoma. This table comes from immunoSEQ multiplex PCR, and its TCRdb copy is limited to in-frame clones, with some not included. The sample lists roughly 700 clones, less than 20% occurring once. Input material: tumor tissue. The receptors stem from a human donor with Burkitt lymphoma.

The V call is TRBV7-9, the J call TRBJ2-3; D may be TRBD1 (8 bases). This CDR3 comprises 16 residues. CDR1 SEHNR and CDR2 FQNEAQ come from the germline V gene (reference sequence). Trimming removed 5 bases at V and 3 bases at J, with 18 bases between. The CDR3 DNA reads TGTGCCAGCAGCCCTGGACAGGGAGGGTCAACAGATACGCAGTATTTT. It codes for CASSPGQGGSTDTQYF.

This chain uses TRBV28 with TRBJ2-5; D call uncertain. Germline CDR1 is MDHEN and CDR2 is SYDVKM. Trimming removed 3 bases from V and 5 bases from J, with 10 bases in between. The CDR3 length is 13 residues. CDR3: CASSLAGAETQYF. The CDR3, as DNA: TGTGCCAGCAGTTTGGCAGGCGCGGAGACCCAGTACTTC. Using reference TRBV28 and TRBJ2-5 for the parts outside the CDR3, the full variable domain is DVKVTQSSRYLVKRTGEKVFLECVQDMDHENMFWYRQDPGLGLRLIYFSYDVKMKEKGDIPEGYSVSREKKERFSLILESASTNQTSMYLCASSLAGAETQYFGPGTRLLVL.

V gene TRBV6-1 combines with J gene TRBJ2-4; the match to TRBD1 covers 7 bases. The CDR3 contains 13 residues. The V and J ends lost 0 bases and 8 bases, in that order; junction bases with no gene match: 1. Germline CDR1 is MNHNS and CDR2 is SASEGT. CDR3 in DNA: TGTGCCAGCAGTGAAGCTACAGGGGACATTCAGTACTTC. Translated: CASSEATGDIQYF.

The sample holds a few counts of this clone. The rearrangement uses TRBV2 and TRBJ2-7; 8 bases agree with TRBD1. The CDR3 is 13 residues long. V shed 6 bases, J shed 7 bases, and the junction held 8 bases outside the gene matches. Germline V gene data show CDR1 as SNHLY and CDR2 as FYNNEI. DNA for the CDR3: TGTGCCAGCAGGAAGGGACAGGTCGGGGAGCAGTACTTC. Translation: CASRKGQVGEQYF. The full variable domain, its missing parts supplied by reference TRBV2 and TRBJ2-7, is EPEVTQTPSHQVTQMGQEVILRCVPISNHLYFYWYRQILGQKVEFLVSFYNNEISEKSEIFDDQFSVERPDGSNFTLKIRSTKLEDSAMYFCASRKGQVGEQYFGPGTRLTVT.

CDR3 in DNA: TGTGCCAGCAGTTTACTCGCAGGGGGTTTAGGGGAGCAGTTCTTC. It specifies CASSLLAGGLGEQFF. This chain connects TRBV27 to TRBJ2-1; TRBD1 matches at 7 bases. Trimming at V came to 2 bases and at J to 10 bases, leaving 11 bases not matched to a gene. Germline lookup yields CDR1 MNHEY and CDR2 SMNVEV (reference sequence). The CDR3 consists of 15 residues.

This clone came up a few times. V gene TRBV5-1 combines with J gene TRBJ2-7; D is uncertain. V lost 0 bases and J lost 7, with 11 bases in between. The length of the CDR3 is 13 residues. Germline values: CDR1 SGHRS, CDR2 YFSETQ. The CDR3 loop reads CASSLDGLQEQYF. The CDR3 DNA reads TGCGCCAGCAGCTTGGATGGGCTACAAGAGCAGTACTTC.

This clone was seen more than once but under ten times. The chain uses TRBV7-9 and TRBJ1-1; a weak D match, TRBD1 (6 bases). The V end lost 3 bases, the J end lost 6 bases, and 8 bases lay between the germline ends. This CDR3 has 12 amino acids. The V gene's germline CDR1 is SEHNR and CDR2 FQNEAQ (reference sequence). The CDR3 nucleotides read TGTGCCAGCAGCTTTGGGGGCCCTGAAGCTTTCTTT. This encodes CASSFGGPEAFF.

This clone turned up a few times. V gene TRBV2 combines with J gene TRBJ1-1; D is uncertain. Trimming cost V 7 bases and J 4 bases, with 19 bases left between them. This CDR3 has 15 residues. The germline V gene encodes CDR1 SNHLY and CDR2 FYNNEI. CDR3 in DNA: TGTGCCAGCACCGAACCAGTAAGGAGGGCCACTGAAGCTTTCTTT. Amino acids: CASTEPVRRATEAFF.

A word on this clone: Sequence at one end of the junction differs from germline and may be a read error. The chain recombines TRBV11-2 with TRBJ1-1; weak D call: TRBD1 (6 bases). Germline values: CDR1 SGHAT, CDR2 FQNNGV. This CDR3 contains 14 residues. The CDR3 reads CASSLYRVKTEAFF. The CDR3 nucleotides read TGTGCCAGCAGCTTATACAGGGTGAAGACTGAAGCTTTCTTT.

This clone showed up just a few times. As DNA, the CDR3 is TGTGCCAGCAGCTTGCGACTAGCGGCCTTCGAGCAGTACTTC. It yields the protein CASSLRLAAFEQYF. V and J are TRBV5-6 and TRBJ2-7; 9 bases line up with TRBD2. V lost 1 base to trimming and J lost 6 bases; unmatched junction nucleotides: 5. There are 14 residues in the CDR3. Germline V gene data show CDR1 as SGHDT and CDR2 as YYEEEE.